A single sample is the source of the 10 T cell receptor beta chains below, sequenced in a study of regulatory T cells in long-lasting Graves disease. Combining iRepertoire HTBI primers with Arm-PCR of CDR3 regions, the authors built TCR beta libraries. One entry per CDR3 protein, called by TCRdb with MiXCR from the multiplex PCR reads. The data contain roughly 400,000 distinct CDR3 sequences, around 15% of them seen just once; the ten biggest clones take up about 25%. Time point defined: newly diagnosed GD, antithyroid drugs for less than 3 months. The TCR library was made from RNA extracted from PBMCs. The same sample was also studied in work on T cells in Graves' hyperthyroidism and ophthalmopathy.

Source: peripheral blood mononuclear cells (PBMCs), taken at new diagnosis, from a patient treated with antithyroid drugs. These receptors all come from a woman aged 18-35 years with Graves disease.

This clonotype was counted ten times or more. The rearrangement links TRBV7-3 to TRBJ1-1, with 9 bases aligning to TRBD1. The V and J ends lost 4 bases and 5 bases, in that order; junction bases with no gene match: 14. This CDR3 contains 17 residues. Germline lookup yields CDR1 SGHTA and CDR2 FQGTGA. The CDR3, as DNA: TGTGCCAGCAGCTCCAGTGGGGACAGGGCGAGTAGGACTGAAGCTTTCTTT. This sequence encodes CASSSSGDRASRTEAFF.

The V call is TRBV30, the J call TRBJ2-2, with D tentatively TRBD1 (6 bases). The germline CDR1 and CDR2 sequences are GTSNPN and SVGIG (reference sequence). The length of the CDR3 is 13 residues. Trimming cost V 2 bases and J 6 bases, with 10 bases left between them. The CDR3 DNA reads TGTGCCTGGAGTTATCAGGGGCCCGGGGAGCTGTTTTTT. This encodes CAWSYQGPGELFF.

This sequence joins TRBV5-1 and TRBJ1-3; D unclear. Trimming pared 0 bases from V and 1 base from J, leaving 11 bases between. The CDR3 loop spans 16 amino acids. From germline, CDR1 is SGHRS and CDR2 YFSETQ. The CDR3 loop reads CASSLGLAMSGNTIYF. The CDR3 DNA follows: TGCGCCAGCAGCTTGGGTTTAGCGATGTCTGGAAACACCATATATTTT.

There are many counts of this clonotype. The rearrangement uses TRBV27 and TRBJ2-7, with 7 bases lining up with TRBD1. V was clipped by 0 bases and J by 1 base; unmatched bases: 6. Germline values: CDR1 MNHEY, CDR2 SMNVEV (reference sequence). CDR3 length: 16 amino acids. The CDR3 loop reads CASSLSVGTASYEQYF. Written as DNA, the CDR3 is TGTGCCAGCAGTTTATCCGTCGGGACAGCTTCCTACGAGCAGTACTTC.

Remarks on this clonotype: A far larger clone is only one base removed, so a read error is likely. The chain employs TRBV28 and TRBJ2-1; TRBD2 matches at 9 bases. V lost 5 bases, J lost 10 bases, and 15 bases stayed unmatched. The CDR3 spans 16 residues. CDR1 MDHEN and CDR2 SYDVKM come from the germline V gene. DNA of the CDR3: TGTGCCAGCAGTCCCCGGGGTAGCGGGAGAGGGTACGAGCAGTTCTTC. It encodes CASSPRGSGRGYEQFF.

There are many counts of this clonotype. This chain links TRBV7-2 with TRBJ2-5, with D unclear. V gave up 1 base and J gave up 1 base, with 7 bases separating them. Germline lookup yields CDR1 SGHTA and CDR2 FQGNSA. The CDR3 has 14 residues. CDR3 in amino acids: CASSLVGFQETQYF. CDR3 DNA sequence: TGTGCCAGCAGCTTAGTAGGGTTCCAAGAGACCCAGTACTTC.

In its sample, this clonotype was seen once. A much larger clone lies one base from this, so it may be a read error. The chain uses TRBV12-3 or TRBV12-4 and TRBJ1-1; possible D gene TRBD1, 6 bases. CDR3 length: 14 residues. CDR3 in DNA: TGTGCCAACAGTACGGGACACCCGAACACTGAAGCTTTCTTT. It specifies CANSTGHPNTEAFF.

This clonotype was found many times. This chain connects TRBV28 to TRBJ2-7; no firm D call. The germline V and J ends were trimmed by 2 bases and 3 bases, with 11 bases remaining between them. Germline values: CDR1 MDHEN, CDR2 SYDVKM. The CDR3 contains 14 residues. The CDR3 nucleotides are TGTGCCAGCAGTTTAGGGCCGACCTACTACGAGCAGTACTTC. Protein: CASSLGPTYYEQYF.

There are many counts of this clonotype. V is TRBV27 and J is TRBJ2-3; the match to TRBD2 covers 12 bases. V was pared by 6 bases and J by 2 bases, with 12 bases of the junction left unmatched. Per the germline V gene, CDR1 is MNHEY and CDR2 is SMNVEV (reference sequence). The CDR3 extends over 18 amino acids. CDR3 protein: CASRGLAGNIIITDTQYF. The CDR3, as DNA: TGTGCCAGCAGAGGACTAGCGGGGAACATAATAATCACAGATACGCAGTATTTT.

The V and J genes are TRBV13 and TRBJ2-2; 9 bases fit TRBD1. V was clipped by 2 bases and J by 4 bases; unmatched bases: 2. Germline V gene data show CDR1 as PRHDT and CDR2 as FYEKMQ (reference sequence). This CDR3 has 15 amino acids. CDR3 DNA sequence: TGTGCCAGCAGCTTAAACAGGGGGCTCACCGGGGAGCTGTTTTTT. Translated: CASSLNRGLTGELFF. The full variable domain, its missing parts supplied by reference TRBV13 and TRBJ2-2, is AAGVIQSPRHLIKEKRETATLKCYPIPRHDTVYWYQQGPGQDPQFLISFYEKMQSDKGSIPDRFSAQQFSDYHSELNMSSLELGDSALYFCASSLNRGLTGELFFGEGSRLTVL.